A selection of T cell receptor beta chains follows, all from one sample in a study of blood T cells in healthy people across ages. TCRdb itself ran the 5' RACE reads through MiXCR, one entry per CDR3 protein. The table shows approximately 1,700,000 distinct CDR3 sequences, with around 42% occurring only once. Material: blood. The receptors originated from a human donor in good health. The CDR3 runs from the conserved cysteine through the conserved F or W. Fields, in order: clone size, V gene, D gene, J gene, CDR3 DNA, CDR3 protein. A D gene is named only where the DNA matches it firmly. The size entry is marked missing in some rows and otherwise reads once, few, many or a size class.

clone_size: -; v_call: TRBV12-3/TRBV12-4; d_call: -; j_call: TRBJ1-2; cdr3_nt: TGTGCCAGCAGCCATCCGACGGGAGGCTACACCTTC; cdr3_aa: CASSHPTGGYTF
clone_size: -; v_call: TRBV20-1; d_call: TRBD1; j_call: TRBJ1-2; cdr3_nt: TGCAGTGCTAGAGGCCGGGACAGGGGATGCTATGGCTACACCTTC; cdr3_aa: CSARGRDRGCYGYTF
clone_size: -; v_call: TRBV7-8; d_call: -; j_call: TRBJ2-3; cdr3_nt: TGTGCCAGTAGCTTACACCTCACAGATACGCAGTATTTT; cdr3_aa: CASSLHLTDTQYF
clone_size: many; v_call: TRBV7-9; d_call: -; j_call: TRBJ2-4; cdr3_nt: TGTGCCAGCAGCTTGGGGCACTTAGCCAAAAACATTCAGTACTTC; cdr3_aa: CASSLGHLAKNIQYF
clone_size: few; v_call: TRBV5-1; d_call: -; j_call: TRBJ2-5; cdr3_nt: TGCGCCAGCAGCTTGGAAGCAAACAGGGCCCAAGAGACCCAGTACTTC; cdr3_aa: CASSLEANRAQETQYF
clone_size: -; v_call: TRBV11-3; d_call: -; j_call: TRBJ2-3; cdr3_nt: TGTGCCAGCAGCTTAGATCATGACACCCGCAGGGATGTAGATACGCAGTATTTT; cdr3_aa: CASSLDHDTRRDVDTQYF
clone_size: -; v_call: TRBV20-1; d_call: -; j_call: TRBJ2-1; cdr3_nt: TGCAGTGCTAGCTTACCGGGACGGTGGAGCAATGAGCAGTTCTTC; cdr3_aa: CSASLPGRWSNEQFF
clone_size: -; v_call: TRBV12-3/TRBV12-4; d_call: -; j_call: TRBJ2-7; cdr3_nt: TGTACCAGCAGCCCGGATAGGAAGCAGTACTTC; cdr3_aa: CTSSPDRKQYF
clone_size: -; v_call: TRBV12-3/TRBV12-4; d_call: -; j_call: TRBJ1-2; cdr3_nt: TGTGCCAGCACCGGCCAAGCCGGAGCCTCTAACTATGGCTACACCTTC; cdr3_aa: CASTGQAGASNYGYTF
clone_size: -; v_call: TRBV20-1; d_call: -; j_call: TRBJ2-5; cdr3_nt: TGCAGTGGTGGGTCGGGGGAGACCCAGTACTTC; cdr3_aa: CSGGSGETQYF
clone_size: many; v_call: TRBV29-1; d_call: -; j_call: TRBJ2-7; cdr3_nt: TGCAGCGTTGAGGGGGTGCGCTACGAGCAGTACTTC; cdr3_aa: CSVEGVRYEQYF
clone_size: few; v_call: TRBV6-2/TRBV6-3; d_call: -; j_call: TRBJ1-1; cdr3_nt: TGTGCCAGCAGTTACCTATTCACCAGCACTGAAGCTTTCTTT; cdr3_aa: CASSYLFTSTEAFF
clone_size: -; v_call: TRBV5-1; d_call: -; j_call: TRBJ2-2; cdr3_nt: TGCGCCAGCAGCTACATACAAGGGGTGGCGAACACCGGGGAGCTGTTTTTT; cdr3_aa: CASSYIQGVANTGELFF
clone_size: -; v_call: TRBV7-2; d_call: -; j_call: TRBJ1-5; cdr3_nt: TGTGCCAGCAGCTTAGTTTTGGGGGCTGGGAGCAATCAGCCCCAGCATTTT; cdr3_aa: CASSLVLGAGSNQPQHF
clone_size: -; v_call: TRBV4-3; d_call: -; j_call: TRBJ2-3; cdr3_nt: TGCGCCCGCAGCCAAGGTCTAACTGGCGTCTGGACAGATACGAAGTATTTT; cdr3_aa: CARSQGLTGVWTDTKYF
clone_size: -; v_call: TRBV6-1; d_call: -; j_call: TRBJ2-7; cdr3_nt: TGTGCCAGCAGAACCCACTCGAGGGGCGAGCAGTACTTC; cdr3_aa: CASRTHSRGEQYF
clone_size: -; v_call: TRBV29-1; d_call: -; j_call: TRBJ2-7; cdr3_nt: TGCAGCGTTGAAGGGGGGGACGGATGCGAGCAGTACTTC; cdr3_aa: CSVEGGDGCEQYF
clone_size: -; v_call: TRBV6-5; d_call: -; j_call: TRBJ1-2; cdr3_nt: TGTGCCAGCAGTTACTTAGGGTTAACGGGAGTGGGCTACACCTTC; cdr3_aa: CASSYLGLTGVGYTF
clone_size: -; v_call: TRBV20-1; d_call: -; j_call: TRBJ2-1; cdr3_nt: TGCAGTACGTACGCAGGGAGCTACAATGAGCAGTTCTTC; cdr3_aa: CSTYAGSYNEQFF
clone_size: -; v_call: TRBV20-1; d_call: -; j_call: TRBJ2-7; cdr3_nt: TGCAGTGCTAGAAGTGGGGAGTGGAGGGGCGGAGGGACCCTCGGCTACGAGCAGTACTTC; cdr3_aa: CSARSGEWRGGGTLGYEQYF
clone_size: -; v_call: TRBV29-1; d_call: -; j_call: TRBJ2-2; cdr3_nt: TGCAGCGTTGAGGCAAAGAACACCGGGGAGCTGTTTTTT; cdr3_aa: CSVEAKNTGELFF
clone_size: -; v_call: TRBV29-1; d_call: -; j_call: TRBJ2-5; cdr3_nt: TGCAGCGTTGAAGATGTACGGCGGGCAGGGACCCAGTACTTC; cdr3_aa: CSVEDVRRAGTQYF
clone_size: -; v_call: TRBV20-1; d_call: TRBD2; j_call: TRBJ2-1; cdr3_nt: TGCAGTGCTAGATTCCCACTAGCGGGCTCCTACAATGAGCAGTTCTTC; cdr3_aa: CSARFPLAGSYNEQFF
clone_size: few; v_call: TRBV18; d_call: TRBD1; j_call: TRBJ2-7; cdr3_nt: TGTGCCAGCTCTCTACAGGGGAGCGACGAGCAGTACTTC; cdr3_aa: CASSLQGSDEQYF
clone_size: few; v_call: TRBV5-1; d_call: TRBD2; j_call: TRBJ2-1; cdr3_nt: TGCGCCAGCAGCTTCCCTAGCGGGGGGACTTACAATGAGCAGTTCTTC; cdr3_aa: CASSFPSGGTYNEQFF
clone_size: once; v_call: TRBV7-2; d_call: TRBD1; j_call: TRBJ2-3; cdr3_nt: TGTGCCAGCAGCGGACAGGGGGTCGGAGATACGCAGTATTTT; cdr3_aa: CASSGQGVGDTQYF
clone_size: few; v_call: TRBV6-6; d_call: TRBD2; j_call: TRBJ2-7; cdr3_nt: TGTGCCAGCAGTATAGCGGGGGGCTACGAGCAGTACTTC; cdr3_aa: CASSIAGGYEQYF
clone_size: few; v_call: TRBV18; d_call: TRBD1; j_call: TRBJ2-7; cdr3_nt: TGTGCCAGCTCACTCTCCCCGGCAGGGGGCGGGGAGCAGTACTTC; cdr3_aa: CASSLSPAGGGEQYF
clone_size: once; v_call: TRBV7-2; d_call: TRBD1; j_call: TRBJ2-7; cdr3_nt: TGTGCCAGCAGCTTAGTACCCTCCGGGACAGGGTCCTACGAGCAGTACTTC; cdr3_aa: CASSLVPSGTGSYEQYF
clone_size: -; v_call: TRBV20-1; d_call: TRBD1; j_call: TRBJ2-2; cdr3_nt: TGCAGTGCTAGAAGGCGGGGACAGGGGGCGAACACCGGGGAGCTGTTTTTT; cdr3_aa: CSARRRGQGANTGELFF
clone_size: few; v_call: TRBV13; d_call: -; j_call: TRBJ2-1; cdr3_nt: TGTGCCAGCAGCTCAGAACTAGACCGCAATGAGCAGTTCTTC; cdr3_aa: CASSSELDRNEQFF
clone_size: few; v_call: TRBV4-2; d_call: -; j_call: TRBJ2-1; cdr3_nt: TGTGCCAGCAGCCTTCAACCCCGGGACAACGACAATGAGCAGTTCTTC; cdr3_aa: CASSLQPRDNDNEQFF
clone_size: -; v_call: TRBV20-1; d_call: -; j_call: TRBJ1-2; cdr3_nt: TGCAGTGCTAGACCAGGCACCATTAATGGCTACACCTTC; cdr3_aa: CSARPGTINGYTF
clone_size: -; v_call: TRBV18; d_call: -; j_call: TRBJ2-1; cdr3_nt: TGTGCCAGCTCACCACCTTTGGACAGAAGCTCCTACAATGAGCAGTTCTTC; cdr3_aa: CASSPPLDRSSYNEQFF
clone_size: -; v_call: TRBV5-1; d_call: TRBD1; j_call: TRBJ2-7; cdr3_nt: TGCGCCAGCAGCTTTGAGGGACTACAGGGGGCGTACGAGCAGTACTTC; cdr3_aa: CASSFEGLQGAYEQYF
clone_size: few; v_call: TRBV19; d_call: -; j_call: TRBJ2-1; cdr3_nt: TGTGCCAGTAGTCCAGGATCAGGGCAGTTCTTC; cdr3_aa: CASSPGSGQFF
clone_size: -; v_call: TRBV5-1; d_call: -; j_call: TRBJ2-4; cdr3_nt: TGCGCCAGCAGCTTGGATCGCACGTCGGGGGTAAACATTCAGTACTTC; cdr3_aa: CASSLDRTSGVNIQYF
clone_size: -; v_call: TRBV5-6; d_call: -; j_call: TRBJ2-7; cdr3_nt: TGTGCCAGCAGCCGTAATCAGGGGCTCTCCTACGAGCAGTACTTC; cdr3_aa: CASSRNQGLSYEQYF
clone_size: many; v_call: TRBV18; d_call: -; j_call: TRBJ2-3; cdr3_nt: TGTGCCAGCAGTCCCTCAGCGGATACGCAGTATTTT; cdr3_aa: CASSPSADTQYF
clone_size: -; v_call: TRBV6-2/TRBV6-3; d_call: -; j_call: TRBJ2-5; cdr3_nt: TGTGCCAGCGCCTCCCGGGCCTCGACAAGAGAGACCCAGTACTTC; cdr3_aa: CASASRASTRETQYF
clone_size: -; v_call: TRBV7-3; d_call: -; j_call: TRBJ2-5; cdr3_nt: TGTGCCAGCCACGGGAACCAAGAGACCCAGTACTTC; cdr3_aa: CASHGNQETQYF
clone_size: once; v_call: TRBV6-5; d_call: TRBD1; j_call: TRBJ1-2; cdr3_nt: TGTGCCAGCAGTTATTACGGACAGGCTACGGTGGAAGGCTACACCTTC; cdr3_aa: CASSYYGQATVEGYTF
clone_size: -; v_call: TRBV24-1; d_call: -; j_call: TRBJ2-2; cdr3_nt: TGTGCCACCAGTTTCCAGGGCGGGGAGCTGTTTTTT; cdr3_aa: CATSFQGGELFF
clone_size: -; v_call: TRBV2; d_call: -; j_call: TRBJ1-6; cdr3_nt: TGTGCCAGCAGTGGTCAGTATAATTCACCCCTCCACTTT; cdr3_aa: CASSGQYNSPLHF
clone_size: -; v_call: TRBV7-9; d_call: -; j_call: TRBJ2-5; cdr3_nt: TGTGCCAGCAGCTTAGTTGGCAGGAGAGAGACCCAGTACTTC; cdr3_aa: CASSLVGRRETQYF
clone_size: -; v_call: TRBV27; d_call: -; j_call: TRBJ1-1; cdr3_nt: TGTGCCAGCAGTCCACTTGGGGCGGCGAACACTGAAGCTTTCTTT; cdr3_aa: CASSPLGAANTEAFF
clone_size: many; v_call: TRBV12-3/TRBV12-4; d_call: -; j_call: TRBJ2-5; cdr3_nt: TGTGCCAGCAGTTTAATGGGAGAGACCCAGTACTTC; cdr3_aa: CASSLMGETQYF
clone_size: -; v_call: TRBV3-1; d_call: -; j_call: TRBJ2-7; cdr3_nt: TGTGCCAGCAGCCAAGTCGCCAGAGACTACGAGCAGTACTTC; cdr3_aa: CASSQVARDYEQYF
clone_size: -; v_call: TRBV29-1; d_call: -; j_call: TRBJ1-5; cdr3_nt: TGCAGCGTTGCTGACCCGGATCAGCCCCAGCATTTT; cdr3_aa: CSVADPDQPQHF
clone_size: -; v_call: TRBV7-8; d_call: -; j_call: TRBJ1-1; cdr3_nt: TGTGCCAGCAGCTTAATTGACCGACAGACTGAAGCTTTCTTT; cdr3_aa: CASSLIDRQTEAFF
clone_size: -; v_call: TRBV6-2/TRBV6-3; d_call: -; j_call: TRBJ2-1; cdr3_nt: TGTGCCAGCAGCCAATGGGACACCTCCAATGAGCAGTTCTTC; cdr3_aa: CASSQWDTSNEQFF